This record looks at one T cell receptor (beta chain) sequence and its context. Both 60 Vbeta primers and 13 Jbeta primers went into the PCR. Data came from immunoSEQ multiplex PCR; TCRdb stores just in-frame clones and leaves some out. Of more than 140,000 clones listed, more than 65% are singletons. The CDR3 consists of 14 residues. Germline CDR1 and CDR2: MDHEN and SYDVKM. V dropped 6 bases and J dropped 8 bases, with 16 bases sitting between them. This sample was taken from a study of cytomegalovirus exposure and HLA in healthy donors. Sample: PBMCs. The chain recombines TRBV28 with TRBJ1-4, with TRBD1 as a possible D gene (6 bases). The origin of this receptor is a man under 40 in good health and CMV-seropositive. The CDR3: CASRPTGSSEKLFF. CDR3 coding DNA: TGTGCCAGCAGGCCTACAGGGAGTTCGGAAAAACTGTTTTTT. Full variable domain (remainder filled in from reference TRBV28 and TRBJ1-4): DVKVTQSSRYLVKRTGEKVFLECVQDMDHENMFWYRQDPGLGLRLIYFSYDVKMKEKGDIPEGYSVSREKKERFSLILESASTNQTSMYLCASRPTGSSEKLFFGSGTQLSVL.